This is a list of T cell receptor beta chains from one sample in a study of blood T cell repertoires in COVID-19. The method was immunoSEQ multiplex PCR; TCRdb's version includes in-frame clones alone and lacks a portion of them. The profile covers about 86,000 clones, with roughly four fifths appearing a single time and roughly 1.2% taken by the ten largest. Sequencing input: peripheral blood. Receptors originate from a woman aged 80 or over with acute or convalescent COVID-19. Each CDR3 is given with its conserved first and last residue. D genes are given only for firm matches. Only some rows state a clone size, as once, few, many or a class for expanded clones.

j_gene: TRBJ1-4; v_gene: TRBV18; abundance: NA; d_gene: NA; CDR3aa: CASSPQQGNEKLFF; CDR3nt: TGTGCCAGCTCACCACAACAGGGTAATGAAAAACTGTTTTTT
j_gene: TRBJ2-1; v_gene: TRBV15; abundance: NA; d_gene: TRBD2; CDR3aa: CATSRGWLAGAGGYNEQFF; CDR3nt: TGTGCCACCAGCAGAGGGTGGCTAGCGGGAGCGGGAGGCTACAATGAGCAGTTCTTC
j_gene: TRBJ2-7; v_gene: TRBV5-1; abundance: NA; d_gene: TRBD1; CDR3aa: CASSLIRQGRSYEQYF; CDR3nt: TGCGCCAGCAGCTTGATCAGACAGGGCCGTTCCTACGAGCAGTACTTC
j_gene: TRBJ2-5; v_gene: TRBV2; abundance: NA; d_gene: NA; CDR3aa: CASSEVGQETQYF; CDR3nt: TGTGCCAGCAGTGAAGTCGGGCAAGAGACCCAGTACTTC
j_gene: TRBJ2-3; v_gene: TRBV24-1; abundance: NA; d_gene: TRBD1; CDR3aa: CATSDRTGFADTQYF; CDR3nt: TGTGCCACCAGTGACAGGACAGGGTTCGCAGATACGCAGTATTTT
j_gene: TRBJ2-4; v_gene: TRBV5-5; abundance: NA; d_gene: NA; CDR3aa: CASSALGYIQYF; CDR3nt: TGTGCCAGCAGCGCTCTGGGCTACATTCAGTACTTC
j_gene: TRBJ2-7; v_gene: TRBV29-1; abundance: once; d_gene: TRBD1; CDR3aa: CSVARTGGFDEQYF; CDR3nt: TGCAGCGTCGCCCGGACAGGGGGCTTCGACGAGCAGTACTTC
j_gene: TRBJ2-5; v_gene: TRBV5-1; abundance: NA; d_gene: TRBD2; CDR3aa: CASSFGTSGQETQYF; CDR3nt: TGCGCCAGCAGCTTTGGCACTAGCGGGCAAGAGACCCAGTACTTC
j_gene: TRBJ2-5; v_gene: TRBV27; abundance: once; d_gene: NA; CDR3aa: CASSLSRLVGETQYF; CDR3nt: TGTGCCAGCAGTTTATCGCGACTAGTCGGTGAGACCCAGTACTTC
j_gene: TRBJ1-6; v_gene: TRBV5-7; abundance: NA; d_gene: TRBD1; CDR3aa: CASSFRPGGKNSPLHF; CDR3nt: TGTGCCAGCAGCTTCCGGCCAGGGGGCAAAAATTCACCCCTCCACTTT
j_gene: TRBJ2-2; v_gene: TRBV2; abundance: NA; d_gene: NA; CDR3aa: CASSLLGHANTGELFF; CDR3nt: TGTGCCAGCAGTCTTCTCGGACACGCGAACACCGGGGAGCTGTTTTTT
j_gene: TRBJ2-5; v_gene: TRBV6-1; abundance: NA; d_gene: NA; CDR3aa: CASSERFDRARETQYF; CDR3nt: TGTGCCAGCAGTGAACGTTTTGACAGAGCACGGGAGACCCAGTACTTC
j_gene: TRBJ2-1; v_gene: TRBV6-6; abundance: once; d_gene: TRBD1; CDR3aa: CASNLGQINNEQFF; CDR3nt: TGTGCCAGCAACCTGGGACAGATTAACAATGAGCAGTTCTTC
j_gene: TRBJ2-5; v_gene: TRBV5-4; abundance: NA; d_gene: TRBD1; CDR3aa: CASSLNGDRVMKETQYF; CDR3nt: TGTGCCAGCAGCTTAAATGGGGACAGGGTCATGAAAGAGACCCAGTACTTC
j_gene: TRBJ1-2; v_gene: TRBV5-4; abundance: NA; d_gene: NA; CDR3aa: CASSPTGSLYYGYTF; CDR3nt: TGTGCCAGCAGCCCAACAGGGTCGTTGTACTATGGCTACACCTTC
j_gene: TRBJ2-3; v_gene: TRBV5-1; abundance: NA; d_gene: TRBD2; CDR3aa: CASSRERGVRTDTQYF; CDR3nt: TGCGCCAGCAGCCGAGAGCGGGGGGTTAGGACAGATACGCAGTATTTT
j_gene: TRBJ2-3; v_gene: TRBV9; abundance: NA; d_gene: TRBD1; CDR3aa: CASSLGTGEDTQYF; CDR3nt: TGTGCCAGCAGCCTCGGGACAGGGGAAGATACGCAGTATTTT
j_gene: TRBJ2-5; v_gene: TRBV4-1; abundance: NA; d_gene: TRBD2; CDR3aa: CASSQGAGVTETQYF; CDR3nt: TGCGCCAGCAGCCAAGGGGCGGGAGTAACGGAGACCCAGTACTTC
j_gene: TRBJ2-3; v_gene: TRBV24-1; abundance: NA; d_gene: TRBD1; CDR3aa: CATSDPDRDLADTQYF; CDR3nt: TGTGCCACCAGTGACCCGGACAGGGATCTCGCAGATACGCAGTATTTT
j_gene: TRBJ1-4; v_gene: TRBV24-1; abundance: NA; d_gene: NA; CDR3aa: CATSNARQSDEKLFF; CDR3nt: TGTGCCACCAGTAATGCTAGACAGAGCGATGAAAAACTGTTTTTT
j_gene: TRBJ2-5; v_gene: TRBV7-2; abundance: NA; d_gene: NA; CDR3aa: CASIGEFAETQYF; CDR3nt: TGTGCCAGCATTGGGGAGTTTGCAGAGACCCAGTACTTC
j_gene: TRBJ1-5; v_gene: TRBV3-1/TRBV3-2; abundance: NA; d_gene: NA; CDR3aa: CASSQVQTNQPQHF; CDR3nt: TGTGCCAGCAGCCAAGTACAGACAAATCAGCCCCAGCATTTT
j_gene: TRBJ2-5; v_gene: TRBV20-1; abundance: NA; d_gene: TRBD2; CDR3aa: CSASVLAGGPGTQYF; CDR3nt: TGCAGTGCTAGTGTCCTAGCGGGAGGCCCCGGGACCCAGTACTTC
j_gene: TRBJ1-4; v_gene: TRBV5-1; abundance: NA; d_gene: NA; CDR3aa: CASSLARADEKLFF; CDR3nt: TGCGCCAGCAGCTTGGCCAGGGCGGATGAAAAACTGTTTTTT
j_gene: TRBJ1-2; v_gene: TRBV12-2; abundance: NA; d_gene: NA; CDR3aa: CASRLGTGHGYTF; CDR3nt: TGTGCAAGTCGCTTAGGGACAGGGCACGGCTACACCTTC
j_gene: TRBJ2-3; v_gene: TRBV5-5; abundance: NA; d_gene: TRBD1; CDR3aa: CASSLATGGFSDTQYF; CDR3nt: TGTGCCAGCAGCTTGGCCACAGGGGGCTTTTCAGATACGCAGTATTTT
j_gene: TRBJ2-3; v_gene: TRBV7-3; abundance: NA; d_gene: TRBD1; CDR3aa: CASSLWGQTTDTQYF; CDR3nt: TGTGCCAGCAGCTTATGGGGACAGACCACAGATACGCAGTATTTT
j_gene: TRBJ1-2; v_gene: TRBV5-6; abundance: NA; d_gene: TRBD1; CDR3aa: CASSRSGTALNYGYTF; CDR3nt: TGTGCCAGCAGCCGCTCTGGGACAGCCCTAAACTATGGCTACACCTTC
j_gene: TRBJ2-1; v_gene: TRBV10-2; abundance: NA; d_gene: TRBD2; CDR3aa: CASSEWGRGGRNEQFF; CDR3nt: TGCGCCAGCAGTGAGTGGGGGCGGGGGGGCCGCAATGAGCAGTTCTTC
j_gene: TRBJ1-6; v_gene: TRBV19; abundance: NA; d_gene: TRBD1; CDR3aa: CASRPTGGNSPLHF; CDR3nt: TGTGCCAGTAGACCGACAGGGGGAAATTCACCCCTCCACTTT
j_gene: TRBJ1-2; v_gene: TRBV7-2; abundance: NA; d_gene: TRBD1; CDR3aa: CASSAGQGRDGYTF; CDR3nt: TGTGCCAGCAGCGCTGGACAGGGGCGCGATGGCTACACCTTC
j_gene: TRBJ1-3; v_gene: TRBV5-1; abundance: NA; d_gene: NA; CDR3aa: CASSAWTVRSGNTIYF; CDR3nt: TGCGCCAGCAGCGCATGGACAGTTAGATCAGGGAACACCATATATTTT
j_gene: TRBJ1-2; v_gene: TRBV7-2; abundance: NA; d_gene: TRBD1; CDR3aa: CASSLRSGDRNYGYTF; CDR3nt: TGTGCCAGCAGCCTCCGTAGTGGGGACAGGAACTATGGCTACACCTTC
j_gene: TRBJ2-3; v_gene: TRBV20-1; abundance: NA; d_gene: NA; CDR3aa: CSASLGGTDTQYF; CDR3nt: TGCAGTGCTAGTCTCGGAGGTACAGATACGCAGTATTTT
j_gene: TRBJ2-7; v_gene: TRBV11-2; abundance: NA; d_gene: TRBD2; CDR3aa: CASSLARGLAGVQYEQYF; CDR3nt: TGTGCCAGCAGCTTAGCTCGGGGACTAGCGGGAGTTCAATACGAGCAGTACTTC
j_gene: TRBJ1-4; v_gene: TRBV21-1; abundance: NA; d_gene: NA; CDR3aa: CASSKAREQGAREKLFF; CDR3nt: TGTGCCAGCAGCAAGGCCCGGGAACAGGGGGCTAGGGAAAAACTGTTTTTT
j_gene: TRBJ1-4; v_gene: TRBV7-9; abundance: NA; d_gene: NA; CDR3aa: CASSLVTGYNEKLFF; CDR3nt: TGTGCCAGCAGCTTAGTGACAGGTTATAATGAAAAACTGTTTTTT
j_gene: TRBJ2-7; v_gene: TRBV7-2; abundance: NA; d_gene: NA; CDR3aa: CASSSSGYEQYF; CDR3nt: TGTGCCAGCAGCTCTAGTGGCTACGAGCAGTACTTC
j_gene: TRBJ1-4; v_gene: TRBV27; abundance: NA; d_gene: NA; CDR3aa: CASRREEFEKLFF; CDR3nt: TGTGCCAGCAGGAGGGAGGAGTTCGAAAAACTGTTTTTT